The present T cell receptor (beta chain) was sequenced within a study of post-analysis software for immune sequencing data. The TCR beta cDNA libraries contained unique molecular identifiers. T cells, 1 to 10 million of them, yielded roughly 0.5 million cDNA molecules. MiXCR was run by TCRdb on the PCR reads, yielding one entry per CDR3 protein. The sample includes some 450,000 distinct CDR3 sequences, approximately 46% of them seen just once. As to this clonotype: Its target is unknown. The junction differs from germline at one of its ends, possibly a read error.

Germline CDR1 DFQATT, CDR2 SNEGSKA (reference sequence). CDR3 length: 15 residues. Study results and caveats: With TRBV5-6, TRBV5-1 and TRBV20-1 included, 4 to 6 TRBV segments were more frequent in patients than in controls. Compared against controls, patients with multiple sclerosis displayed significantly lower normalized Chao1 diversity.

The sequence was collected from a girl under 18 with multiple sclerosis. Source material: blood. The J gene is TRBJ2-1, the V gene TRBV20-1, with TRBD1 matching 9 bases. DNA for the CDR3: TGCAGTGCTGCGAGGACAGGGGAATCCTGCAATGAGCAGTTCTTC. Protein product: CSAARTGESCNEQFF.